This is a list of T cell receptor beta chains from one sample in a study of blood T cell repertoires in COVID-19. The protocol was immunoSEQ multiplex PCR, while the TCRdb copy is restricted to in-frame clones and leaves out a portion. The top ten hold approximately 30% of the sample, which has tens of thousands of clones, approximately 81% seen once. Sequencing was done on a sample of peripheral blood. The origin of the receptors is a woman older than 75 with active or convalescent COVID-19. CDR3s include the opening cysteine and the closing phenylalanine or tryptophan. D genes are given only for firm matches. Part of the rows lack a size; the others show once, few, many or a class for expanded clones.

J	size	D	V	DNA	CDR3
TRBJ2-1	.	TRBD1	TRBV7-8	TGTGCCAGCAGCTCGTCCGGGACAGTTCTCTACAATGAGCAGTTCTTC	CASSSSGTVLYNEQFF
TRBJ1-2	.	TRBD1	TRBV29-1	TGCAGCGTCCAAACAGGGGGGTTTAACTATGGCTACACCTTC	CSVQTGGFNYGYTF
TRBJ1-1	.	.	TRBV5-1	TGCGCCAGCGGATCCGGGGGGAACACTGAAGCTTTCTTT	CASGSGGNTEAFF
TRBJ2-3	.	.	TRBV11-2	TGTGCCAGCAGCAATGCGGATACGCAGTATTTT	CASSNADTQYF
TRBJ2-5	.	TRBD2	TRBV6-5	TGTGCCAGCAAACTAGCGGGGGGTACAGAGACCCAGTACTTC	CASKLAGGTETQYF
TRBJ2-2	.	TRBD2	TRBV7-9	TGTGCCAGCAGCTTAAGGACTAGCGTGAACACCGGGGAGCTGTTTTTT	CASSLRTSVNTGELFF
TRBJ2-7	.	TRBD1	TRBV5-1	TGCGCCAGCAGCTTGGCCCAGGGGGCCTACGAGCAGTACTTC	CASSLAQGAYEQYF
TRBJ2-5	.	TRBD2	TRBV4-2	TGTGCCAGCAGCCAAGTCTTACTAGCGGGGCAAGAGACCCAGTACTTC	CASSQVLLAGQETQYF
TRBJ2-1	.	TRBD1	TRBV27	TGTGCCAGCAGTGGGGACAGATACAATGAGCAGTTCTTC	CASSGDRYNEQFF
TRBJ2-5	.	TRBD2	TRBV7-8	TGTGCCAGCAGCTTTTCTGGGACTAGCCTAATAAAGACCCAGTACTTC	CASSFSGTSLIKTQYF
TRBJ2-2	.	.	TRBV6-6	TGTGCCAGCAGTCTCAGGCCTACCTCGAACACCGGGGAGCTGTTTTTT	CASSLRPTSNTGELFF
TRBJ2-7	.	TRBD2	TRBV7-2	TGTGCCAGCAGCTTAGAAGGTAGCGGGGGTCTTAGCTCCTACGAGCAGTACTTC	CASSLEGSGGLSSYEQYF
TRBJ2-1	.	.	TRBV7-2	TGTGCCAGCAGCCTTAGCGGTTACAATGAGCAGTTCTTC	CASSLSGYNEQFF
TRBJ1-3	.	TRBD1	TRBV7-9	TGTGCCAGCAGCTTAGGACAGGGGAGCACCATATATTTT	CASSLGQGSTIYF
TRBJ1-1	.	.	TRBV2	TGTGCCAGCAGTGAAGCAAGGGGATACTGGGCTTTCTTT	CASSEARGYWAFF
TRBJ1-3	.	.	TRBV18	TGTGCCAGCTCACCGAACAGGGTTGGTGGAAACACCATATATTTT	CASSPNRVGGNTIYF
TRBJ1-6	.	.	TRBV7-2	TGTGCCAGCAGCTTAGCCCCTGAAGGGGATAATTCACCCCTCCACTTT	CASSLAPEGDNSPLHF
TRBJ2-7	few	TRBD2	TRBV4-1	TGCGCCAGCAGCCTTACCCTGCAGCGGGGTATGAAGTACGAGCAGTACTTC	CASSLTLQRGMKYEQYF
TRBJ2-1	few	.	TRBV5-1	TGCGCCAGCAGCCTGGCCGCGGGGGCCCTAACCTACAATGAGCAGTTCTTC	CASSLAAGALTYNEQFF
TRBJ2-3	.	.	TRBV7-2	TGTGCCAGCAGCGACCAGGCTACAGATACGCAGTATTTT	CASSDQATDTQYF
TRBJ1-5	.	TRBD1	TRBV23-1	TGCGCCAGCACTCACGATAGTCAGGGGGCGCGTCGTCGTCAGCCCCAGCATTTT	CASTHDSQGARRRQPQHF
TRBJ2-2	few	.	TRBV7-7	TGTGCCAGCACTAAGGGAGCGAACACCGGGGAGCTGTTTTTT	CASTKGANTGELFF
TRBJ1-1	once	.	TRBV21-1	TGTGCCAGTCTAGCGGGGCAAAGAACTGAAGCTTTCTTT	CASLAGQRTEAFF
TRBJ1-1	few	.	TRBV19	TGTGCCAGTAGTATCAGGGGCACTGAAGCTTTCTTT	CASSIRGTEAFF
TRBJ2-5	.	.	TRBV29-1	TGCAGCGTCCTGATCTATACTACTCGGGATTCCCAAGAGACCCAGTACTTC	CSVLIYTTRDSQETQYF
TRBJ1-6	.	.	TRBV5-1	TGCGCCAGCAGCTTGTACAGCTATAATTCACCCCTCCACTTT	CASSLYSYNSPLHF
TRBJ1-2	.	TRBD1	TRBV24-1	TGTGCCACCTCCGGGACAGAAAATGGCTACACCTTC	CATSGTENGYTF
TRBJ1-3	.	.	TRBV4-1	TGCGCCAGCAGCCACCTCGGCAGGGGACGAGAGTCTGGAAACACCATATATTTT	CASSHLGRGRESGNTIYF
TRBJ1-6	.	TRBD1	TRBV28	TGTGCCAGCAGTTTAATACAGGGGGTCGGTTCACCCCTCCACTTT	CASSLIQGVGSPLHF
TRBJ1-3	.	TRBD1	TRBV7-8	TGTGCCAGCAGCCTACTGTTTGAGGGGGCGCTTGGAAACACCATATATTTT	CASSLLFEGALGNTIYF
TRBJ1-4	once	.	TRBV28	TGTGCCAGCAGTCTCGGTGGAGGGAATGAAAAACTGTTTTTT	CASSLGGGNEKLFF
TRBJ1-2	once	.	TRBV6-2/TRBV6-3	TGTGCCAGCAGTTATGGGCTCGGGGGAAACTATGGCTACACCTTC	CASSYGLGGNYGYTF
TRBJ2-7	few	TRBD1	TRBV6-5	TGTGCCAGCAGCAGGGACAGGGCCTACGAGCAGTACTTC	CASSRDRAYEQYF
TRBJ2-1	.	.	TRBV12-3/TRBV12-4	TGTGCCAGCAGTCCCGAGGAGCAGTTCTTC	CASSPEEQFF
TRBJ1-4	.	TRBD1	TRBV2	TGTGCCAGCAGTGGGGACAGGGGCAATGAAAAACTGTTTTTT	CASSGDRGNEKLFF
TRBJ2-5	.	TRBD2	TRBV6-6	TGTGCCAGCAGTCGGGCTAGCGGGGGGCCAGGAGAGACCCAGTACTTC	CASSRASGGPGETQYF
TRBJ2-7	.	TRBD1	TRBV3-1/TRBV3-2	TGTGCCAGCAGGATTGACAGGGGGAGCTACGAGCAGTACTTC	CASRIDRGSYEQYF
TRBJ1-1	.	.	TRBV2	TGTGCCAGCAGTCCAACGGGTGAAGCTTTCTTT	CASSPTGEAFF
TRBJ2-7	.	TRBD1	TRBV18	TGTGCCAGCTCACCAGGACAGGGGGGTCCCTACGAGCAGTACTTC	CASSPGQGGPYEQYF
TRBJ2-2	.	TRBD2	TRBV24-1	TGTGCCACCAGCAGGGAGGGCGTGAACACCGGGGAGCTGTTTTTT	CATSREGVNTGELFF
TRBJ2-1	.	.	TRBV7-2	TGTGCCAGCAGCTTAGAGTCGGCTAGTATCGGCAATGAGCAGTTCTTC	CASSLESASIGNEQFF
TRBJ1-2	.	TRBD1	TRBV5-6	TGTGCCAGCAGCCCCCGCGGGACAGGGGGATATGGCTACACCTTC	CASSPRGTGGYGYTF
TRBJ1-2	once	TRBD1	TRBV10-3	TGTGCCATCAGTGAGGACAGGGGAGGCTACACCTTC	CAISEDRGGYTF
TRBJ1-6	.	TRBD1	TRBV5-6	TGTGCCAGCAGCTTGCCACAGGGGGGGTCACCCCTCCACTTT	CASSLPQGGSPLHF
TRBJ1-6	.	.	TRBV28	TGTGCCAGCAGTTTACGTCAGGGAAATTCACCCCTCCACTTT	CASSLRQGNSPLHF
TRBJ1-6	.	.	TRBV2	TGTGCCAGCAGCATACAGGGTTTTAATTCACCCCTCCACTTT	CASSIQGFNSPLHF
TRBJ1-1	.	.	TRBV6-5	TGTGCCAGCAGTTCCCCAGGGTTTGGTGCTTTCTTT	CASSSPGFGAFF
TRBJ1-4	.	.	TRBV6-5	TGTGCCAGCACCAGACAGGAAAAACTGTTTTTT	CASTRQEKLFF
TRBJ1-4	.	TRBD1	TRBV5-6	TGTGCCAGCAGTATACAGGGGGCCCAAAATGAAAAACTGTTTTTT	CASSIQGAQNEKLFF
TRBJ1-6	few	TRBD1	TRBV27	TGTGCCAGCAGCCCGACAGGGACCCATTCACCCCTCCACTTT	CASSPTGTHSPLHF
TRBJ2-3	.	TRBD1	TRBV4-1	TGCGCCAGCAGGCGAACAGGGGGCGCGATCACAGATACGCAGTATTTT	CASRRTGGAITDTQYF
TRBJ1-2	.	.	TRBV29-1	TGCAGCGTTGAAGGAGGAACTAACTATGGCTACACCTTC	CSVEGGTNYGYTF
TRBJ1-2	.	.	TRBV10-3	TGTGTCACGGCGAGAGTTGACGTCGGGTATGGCTACACCTTC	CVTARVDVGYGYTF